This TCR beta chain was sequenced during a study of blood T cell repertoires in COVID-19. Study details: Acute-phase and convalescent COVID-19 samples originated in the United States, Italy and Spain. PBMCs, B-cell-depleted T cells, or T cells were the source of the cDNA or gDNA that made up the material.

Measured with immunoSEQ multiplex PCR; TCRdb has only the in-frame clones, and not every one. The sample holds about 120,000 clones, roughly four fifths seen once. Trimming stripped 4 bases from V and 2 bases from J, with 6 bases between. The CDR3 is 13 amino acids. The germline V gene has CDR1 ENHRY and CDR2 SYGVKD. The specimen was peripheral blood. The chain employs TRBV10-3 and TRBJ1-5; D not certain. The receptor comes from a woman in her fifties or sixties with acute or convalescent COVID-19. The CDR3 nucleotides read TGTGCCATCAGTGCCCCGGGCAATCAGCCCCAGCATTTT. This sequence encodes CAISAPGNQPQHF.